Following are 28 T cell receptor beta chains from one sample sequenced in a study of CD8 T cells in Susac syndrome. Reverse transcription used about 0.45 to 1 ug RNA and random hexamers. TCRdb itself ran the immunoSEQ multiplex PCR reads through MiXCR, one entry per CDR3 protein. The table shows 180,000 or so distinct CDR3 sequences, with just under 95% occurring only once. The source material was CD4+ T cells from PBMCs. All receptors derive from a human donor with Susac syndrome.

The V call is TRBV12-3 or TRBV12-4, the J call TRBJ2-7, with unresolved D. Trimming removed 2 bases at V and 2 bases at J, with 10 bases between. This CDR3 is built from 14 residues. CDR3 in amino acids: CASSLLSGPYEQYF. The CDR3 nucleotides read TGTGCCAGCAGTTTATTATCGGGTCCCTACGAGCAGTACTTC.

This clonotype came up once. The V and J genes are TRBV12-3 or TRBV12-4 and TRBJ2-5; the D call may be TRBD1 or TRBD2 (5 bases each). V lost 7 bases and J 5 bases, leaving 17 bases between the germline ends. The CDR3 sequence is 14 residues long. The DNA of the CDR3 is TGTGCCAGCACCGTGGGGGAATTGGGGGAGACCCAGTACTTC. Protein product: CASTVGELGETQYF.

The V call is TRBV30, the J call TRBJ1-2; 8 bases map to TRBD1. Germline CDR1 reads GTSNPN; CDR2 reads SVGIG (reference sequence). The CDR3 has 16 residues. With 0 bases clipped from V and 4 bases from J, the junction kept 10 bases outside the gene matches. The CDR3 DNA is TGTGCCTGGAGTGTACTTGCGACAGGGGTCGGCTATGGCTACACCTTC. Protein: CAWSVLATGVGYGYTF.

The chain couples TRBV3-1 to TRBJ2-7, with 9 bases matching TRBD2. In germline, CDR1 is LGHDT, CDR2 YNNKEL (reference sequence). V lost 1 base, J lost 6 bases, and 10 bases stayed unmatched. This CDR3 spans 16 amino acids. The CDR3 DNA reads TGTGCCAGCAGCCAAGCGTTCGCGGGAGGGCCGGGCGAGCAGTACTTC. As protein: CASSQAFAGGPGEQYF.

The chain recombines TRBV6-2 or TRBV6-3 with TRBJ2-2, with a tentative D call TRBD1 (6 bases). The CDR3 consists of 14 residues. The V gene lost 6 bases and the J gene lost 2 bases, with 10 bases spanning the gap. The germline CDR1 and CDR2 sequences are MNHEY and SVGEGT. This CDR3 is CASRRTANTGELFF. The CDR3 DNA follows: TGTGCCAGCAGGCGGACAGCCAACACCGGGGAGCTGTTTTTT.

The chain recombines TRBV30 with TRBJ2-3; 7 positions match TRBD1. The V segment lost 8 bases and the J segment 4 bases; nucleotides outside the gene matches: 9. Germline CDR1 is GTSNPN and CDR2 is SVGIG (reference sequence). This CDR3 is 13 amino acids long. The CDR3 sequence is CARTGRESDTQYF. As DNA, the CDR3 is TGTGCCCGGACAGGCAGAGAATCAGATACGCAGTATTTT.

The chain combines TRBV3-1 with TRBJ1-3, with D hard to call. Looked up from germline, CDR1 is LGHDT and CDR2 is YNNKEL (reference sequence). V was cut by 2 bases and J by 0 bases, with 5 bases left in between. The CDR3 totals 14 residues. CDR3: CASSQLSSGNTIYF. The CDR3 DNA sequence: TGTGCCAGCAGCCAACTCAGCTCTGGAAACACCATATATTTT.

J is TRBJ2-3 and V is TRBV20-1; D unclear. From germline, CDR1 is DFQATT and CDR2 SNEGSKA (reference sequence). The V end was cut by 0 bases, the J end by 0 bases, with 4 bases between. The CDR3 sequence is 13 residues long. CDR3 sequence: CSARDPSTDTQYF. The CDR3, as DNA: TGCAGTGCTAGAGACCCCAGCACAGATACGCAGTATTTT.

This chain uses TRBV11-2 with TRBJ2-5, with TRBD1 matching over 9 bases. The germline CDR1 and CDR2 sequences are SGHAT and FQNNGV. V dropped 5 bases and J dropped 10; count of bases not matched to a gene: 8. The length of the CDR3 is 13 residues. The CDR3 protein is CASSRDRDEIQYF. CDR3 DNA: TGTGCCAGCAGCCGGGACAGGGACGAAATCCAGTACTTC.

The chain couples TRBV7-9 to TRBJ2-2, with D possibly TRBD2 on 6 matching bases. This CDR3 has 15 amino acids. The germline CDR1 and CDR2 sequences are SEHNR and FQNEAQ (reference sequence). The germline V and J ends were trimmed by 3 bases and 0 bases, with 8 bases remaining between them. CDR3 region: CASSFSGANTGELFF. The CDR3 bases are TGTGCCAGCAGCTTTTCGGGGGCGAACACCGGGGAGCTGTTTTTT.

The chain combines TRBV12-3 or TRBV12-4 with TRBJ2-3; 7 nucleotides agree with TRBD2. V lost 5 bases to trimming and J lost 6 bases; unmatched junction nucleotides: 17. This CDR3 spans 17 amino acids. The CDR3 loop is CASSHHRTSWASDTQYF. In DNA form, the CDR3 reads TGTGCCAGCAGTCATCACCGGACTAGTTGGGCGTCCGATACGCAGTATTTT.

The gene calls are TRBV29-1 and TRBJ2-7; 10 bases align to TRBD1. Trimming removed 7 bases from V and 4 bases from J; junction bases left unmatched: 7. Germline CDR1 SQVTM, CDR2 ANQGSEA. The CDR3 sequence is 13 residues long. CDR3 in DNA: TGCAGCGCCCAGGGACAGGGGAGGTACGAGCAGTACTTC. Protein product: CSAQGQGRYEQYF.

This chain uses TRBV27 with TRBJ1-4, with a tentative D call TRBD1 (5 bases). The germline CDR1 and CDR2 sequences are MNHEY and SMNVEV (reference sequence). The V end lost 6 bases, the J end lost 8 bases, and 16 bases lay between the germline ends. The CDR3 runs to 14 residues. CDR3 coding DNA: TGTGCCAGCAGAGACCTCGGAGCAGGGGAAAAACTGTTTTTT. Amino acids: CASRDLGAGEKLFF.

The rearrangement uses TRBV25-1 and TRBJ1-5; no clear D gene. Trimming left V 6 bases short and J 7 bases short, with 16 bases between. Germline CDR1 and CDR2: MGHDK and SYGVNS. The CDR3 totals 14 residues. This CDR3 reads CASSPKTVGQPQHF. Written as DNA, the CDR3 is TGTGCCAGCAGCCCCAAGACCGTGGGGCAGCCCCAGCATTTT.

V is TRBV7-9 and J is TRBJ1-4, with D hard to call. Germline CDR1 is SEHNR and CDR2 is FQNEAQ (reference sequence). The length of the CDR3 is 13 residues. Trimming stripped 5 bases from V and 6 bases from J, with 10 bases between. For the CDR3, the DNA is TGTGCCAGCAGCGCCCGGACGGATGAAAAACTGTTTTTT. Its translation: CASSARTDEKLFF. The whole variable domain, filled in from reference TRBV7-9 and TRBJ1-4, reads DTGVSQNPRHKITKRGQNVTFRCDPISEHNRLYWYRQTLGQGPEFLTYFQNEAQLEKSRLLSDRFSAERPKGSFSTLEIQRTEQGDSAMYLCASSARTDEKLFFGSGTQLSVL.

This rearrangement joins TRBV6-2 or TRBV6-3 to TRBJ2-1, with a weak D call TRBD2 (7 bases). This CDR3 contains 15 residues. V lost 5 bases, J lost 2 bases, and 13 bases lay in between. Germline V lookup: CDR1 MNHEY, CDR2 SVGEGT. The CDR3 spells CASSRRGAPYNEQFF. Written as DNA, the CDR3 is TGTGCCAGCAGTAGACGGGGGGCCCCCTACAATGAGCAGTTCTTC.

The chain couples TRBV4-1 to TRBJ1-5; the D gene is possibly TRBD1 (6 bases). In germline, CDR1 is MGHRA, CDR2 YSYEKL. V lost 3 bases and J 0 bases, leaving 18 bases between the germline ends. The CDR3 spans 18 residues. The CDR3 sequence: CASSQGTFPIHSNQPQHF. The CDR3 nucleotides are TGCGCCAGCAGCCAGGGGACATTCCCAATCCATAGCAATCAGCCCCAGCATTTT.

The chain employs TRBV28 and TRBJ1-2; D possibly corresponds to TRBD1 (6 bases). V was shortened by 3 bases and J by 1 base, with 12 bases between the two germline ends. CDR1 and CDR2 from the germline V gene are MDHEN and SYDVKM. The CDR3 has 15 residues. The CDR3 reads CASSFPTGLNYGYTF. CDR3 DNA: TGTGCCAGCAGTTTCCCTACAGGGCTTAACTATGGCTACACCTTC.

The rearrangement links TRBV20-1 to TRBJ2-3, with 7 positions matching TRBD1. With 5 bases clipped from V and 3 bases from J, the junction kept 8 bases outside the gene matches. The CDR3 spans 14 residues. Germline V lookup: CDR1 DFQATT, CDR2 SNEGSKA (reference sequence). CDR3 sequence (DNA): TGCAGTGCTTTCGACAGGGTCATGACAGATACGCAGTATTTT. Its protein is CSAFDRVMTDTQYF.

The chain combines TRBV18 with TRBJ2-1; 8 bases align to TRBD2. The V gene end was trimmed by 3 bases and the J gene end by 9 bases; junction bases not matched to a gene: 13. Per the germline V gene, CDR1 is KGHSH and CDR2 is LQKENI. This CDR3 spans 16 amino acids. The CDR3: CASSPALAEGRGEQFF. The CDR3 DNA follows: TGTGCCAGCTCACCGGCACTAGCGGAAGGGCGGGGTGAGCAGTTCTTC.

This chain joins TRBV30 and TRBJ2-2; no definite D call. Looked up from germline, CDR1 is GTSNPN and CDR2 is SVGIG (reference sequence). V lost 0 bases, J lost 4 bases, and 6 bases lay in between. The CDR3 extends over 13 amino acids. Here the CDR3 reads CAWSVTGTGELFF. For the CDR3, the DNA is TGTGCCTGGAGTGTAACGGGCACCGGGGAGCTGTTTTTT.

This clonotype was found a few times. The chain carries TRBV11-2 and TRBJ2-5, with 10 bases matching TRBD2. This CDR3 is 14 amino acids long. CDR1 and CDR2 from the germline V gene are SGHAT and FQNNGV. The ends lost 4 bases at V and 4 bases at J; junction bases unmatched: 3. DNA for the CDR3: TGTGCCAGCAGCTCAAGACTAGCGGGAGAGACCCAGTACTTC. Amino acids: CASSSRLAGETQYF.

The rearrangement uses TRBV2 and TRBJ2-1; 8 bases are shared with TRBD2. Germline V lookup: CDR1 SNHLY, CDR2 FYNNEI. This CDR3 contains 14 residues. The V and J ends lost 7 bases and 2 bases, in that order; junction bases with no gene match: 4. Written as DNA, the CDR3 is TGTGCCAGCATTCCGGGACTAGCCTACAATGAGCAGTTCTTC. Translated, it gives CASIPGLAYNEQFF.

The sample holds one count of this clonotype. V and J are TRBV6-6 and TRBJ1-1; D is ambiguous. This CDR3 region has 11 residues. Germline V gene data show CDR1 as MNHNY and CDR2 as SVGAGI (reference sequence). The CDR3 loop reads CVVKLNTEAFF. The CDR3 DNA follows: TGTGTCGTCAAACTGAACACTGAAGCTTTCTTT.

The chain carries TRBV7-8 and TRBJ2-1, with D possibly called TRBD1 or TRBD2 (5 bases each). CDR1 and CDR2 (germline): SGHVS, FQNEAQ. V was trimmed by 1 base and J by 5 bases, leaving 12 bases between them. This CDR3 spans 15 amino acids. The CDR3, as DNA: TGTGCCAGCAGCTTAGGGTGGGGACGGAACAATGAGCAGTTCTTC. Residues: CASSLGWGRNNEQFF.

The genes are TRBV5-4 and TRBJ2-7; D is unclear. The CDR3 length is 15 residues. Trimming pared 4 bases from V and 1 base from J, leaving 15 bases between. CDR1 is SGHNT, CDR2 YYREEE, per germline (reference sequence). CDR3 sequence (DNA): TGTGCCAGCAGCCGGGCGGCCGGAAGGTCCTACGAGCAGTACTTC. This translates into CASSRAAGRSYEQYF.

This chain's CDR3 is CASSPPGIFYGYTF. DNA of the CDR3: TGTGCCAGCTCCCCGCCCGGGATATTCTATGGCTACACCTTC. The V call is TRBV18, the J call TRBJ1-2; D unclear. Trimming stripped 6 bases from V and 4 bases from J, with 15 bases between. The CDR3 runs to 14 residues. Germline CDR1 reads KGHSH; CDR2 reads LQKENI.

The rearrangement joins TRBV6-2 or TRBV6-3 to TRBJ2-5; no definite D call. CDR1 is MNHEY, CDR2 SVGEGT, per germline. The CDR3 has 14 amino acids. The ends were cut back, 2 bases at V and 7 bases at J, with 14 bases in the middle. The CDR3 sequence: CASSYSVSGGTQYF. CDR3 bases: TGTGCCAGCAGTTACAGCGTCTCAGGTGGGACCCAGTACTTC.